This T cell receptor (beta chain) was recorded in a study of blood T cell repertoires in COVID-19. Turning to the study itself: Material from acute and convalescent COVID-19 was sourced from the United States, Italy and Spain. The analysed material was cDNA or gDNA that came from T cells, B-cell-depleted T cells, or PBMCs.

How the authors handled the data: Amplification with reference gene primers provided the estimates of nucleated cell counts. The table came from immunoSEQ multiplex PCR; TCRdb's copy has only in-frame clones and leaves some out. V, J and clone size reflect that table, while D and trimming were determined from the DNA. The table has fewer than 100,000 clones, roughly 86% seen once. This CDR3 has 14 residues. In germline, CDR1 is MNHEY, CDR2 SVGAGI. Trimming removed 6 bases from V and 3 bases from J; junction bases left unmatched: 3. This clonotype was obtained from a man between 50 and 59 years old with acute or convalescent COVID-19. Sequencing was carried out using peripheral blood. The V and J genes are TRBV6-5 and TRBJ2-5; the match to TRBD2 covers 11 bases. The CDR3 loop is CASSMGLAEETQYF. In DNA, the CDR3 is TGTGCCAGCAGCATGGGACTAGCGGAAGAGACCCAGTACTTC.